This T cell receptor (beta chain) was sequenced in a study of long-term antiretroviral therapy in people with HIV. CDR1 SGHDN and CDR2 FVKESK come from the germline V gene. The length of the CDR3 is 13 residues. V was trimmed by 4 bases and J by 1 base, leaving 7 bases between them. At the survey level, the v3.0 immunoSEQ assay was run. The repertoire was sequenced with immunoSEQ multiplex PCR; TCRdb's copy has only in-frame clones and lacks some. The sample includes under 40,000 clones, approximately 81% of them seen just once. This sample comprised unsorted PBMCs, obtained approximately 2.7 years before starting antiretroviral therapy. The rearrangement uses TRBV14 and TRBJ1-1, with D possibly TRBD1 on 5 matching bases. The TCR comes from a woman younger than 45 with HIV. CDR3 sequence (DNA): TGTGCCAGCAGCCGACAGTCGAACACTGAAGCTTTCTTT. Its translation: CASSRQSNTEAFF.